These 32 T cell receptor beta chains originate from one sample sequenced in a study of blood T cells in healthy people across ages (dated by TCRdb to between 2015 and 2017). Receptor libraries were prepared by 5' RACE. The sequencing machine was an Illumina HiSeq 2500. A second PCR of roughly 7 to 11 cycles was performed with a sample-barcoded 5' primer and a J-beta primer mix. The public reads were quality trimmed at Q25 with fastp and then assembled into clones with MiXCR by TCRdb, keeping productive beta chains. Rows are unified per CDR3 protein, each entry keeping the most common DNA and genes. Counted in this sample were approximately 940,000 distinct CDR3 sequences; roughly 48% of them appeared once. 13% of the sample is in the top ten clones. Source material: blood. Receptors originate from a man in his thirties or forties in good health.

This clonotype was observed many times. The V call is TRBV20-1, the J call TRBJ2-5, with D hard to call. Trimming took 1 base from V and 4 from J, leaving 1 base between them. Germline values: CDR1 DFQATT, CDR2 SNEGSKA (reference sequence). The length of the CDR3 is 10 residues. The CDR3 sequence is CSARGETQYF. CDR3 DNA sequence: TGCAGTGCTAGAGGAGAGACCCAGTACTTC.

The rearrangement links TRBV20-1 to TRBJ2-4; D might be TRBD1 or TRBD2, each matching 6 bases. The DNA end is more similar to TRBJ2-7, so the J call may be wrong. The length of the CDR3 is 14 residues. Germline loops: CDR1 DFQATT, CDR2 SNEGSKA (reference sequence). CDR3 protein: CSASPDRGRYEQYF. The DNA of the CDR3 is TGCAGTGCTAGCCCCGATCGGGGGCGCTACGAGCAGTACTTC.

V usage is TRBV12-3 or TRBV12-4 and J usage is TRBJ1-2; tentatively, D is TRBD1 (6 bases). The V end was cut by 7 bases, the J end by 6 bases, with 12 bases between. The CDR3 has 12 residues. CDR3 residues: CASKQGPHGYTF. In DNA, the CDR3 is TGTGCCAGCAAACAGGGACCCCATGGCTACACCTTC.

The chain links TRBV28 to TRBJ2-2, with D perhaps TRBD2 (5 bases). The CDR3 has 13 amino acids. The germline gives CDR1 MDHEN, CDR2 SYDVKM. Trimming took off 10 bases at V and 3 bases at J, with 12 bases between the two ends. CDR3 loop: CAKDGVYTGELFF. The CDR3 region has the DNA TGTGCCAAGGACGGGGTTTACACCGGGGAGCTGTTTTTT.

This chain joins TRBV6-2 or TRBV6-3 and TRBJ2-1; TRBD2 might be the D (5 bases). There are 13 residues in the CDR3. V lost 4 bases and J 9 bases, leaving 13 bases between the germline ends. The V gene's germline CDR1 is MNHEY and CDR2 SVGEGT. CDR3 amino acids: CASSSTAGVEQFF. Written as DNA, the CDR3 is TGTGCCAGCAGTTCGACCGCCGGGGTTGAGCAGTTCTTC.

A remark on this clonotype: Possible read error: a much larger clone is one base away. The V and J genes are TRBV27 and TRBJ2-2; TRBD1 matches at 8 bases. The CDR3 has 14 amino acids. Germline loops: CDR1 MNHEY, CDR2 SMNVEV (reference sequence). In nucleotides, the CDR3 is TGTACCAGCCGGGTCCAGGGGGCATCCGGGGAGCTGTTTTTT. Its protein product is CTSRVQGASGELFF.

The V call is TRBV6-2 or TRBV6-3, the J call TRBJ1-5; D unclear. Germline CDR1 reads MNHEY; CDR2 reads SVGEGT. The CDR3 spans 16 residues. V dropped 0 bases and J dropped 4 bases, with 13 bases sitting between them. Written as DNA, the CDR3 is TGTGCCAGCAGTTACTCTCTTGAGATCGAGAATCAGCCCCAGCATTTT. Its translation is CASSYSLEIENQPQHF.

This rearrangement joins TRBV5-1 to TRBJ2-1, with D uncertain. The end of the DNA fits TRBJ2-7 better, so the J call may be wrong. Germline V gene data show CDR1 as SGHRS and CDR2 as YFSETQ. The CDR3 extends over 12 amino acids. The CDR3 coding sequence is TGCGCCAGCAACTCTAACTACAATGAGCAGTACTTC. Its translation is CASNSNYNEQYF.

This clonotype was found a few times. This chain uses TRBV29-1 with TRBJ1-5; 9 bases map to TRBD1. The CDR3 spans 13 residues. V was pared by 8 bases and J by 5 bases, with 7 bases of the junction left unmatched. Germline CDR1 SQVTM, CDR2 ANQGSEA. CDR3 residues: CSISQGADQPQHF. For the CDR3, the DNA is TGCAGCATATCACAGGGGGCGGATCAGCCCCAGCATTTT.

This clonotype appeared a few times. The chain links TRBV28 to TRBJ2-7, with 8 bases fitting TRBD2. This CDR3 is 15 amino acids long. J lost 0 bases, V lost 6 bases, and 7 bases had no gene match. Looked up from germline, CDR1 is MDHEN and CDR2 is SYDVKM. The CDR3 region is CASSLTSGYSYEQYF. In DNA, the CDR3 is TGTGCCAGCAGCCTCACTAGCGGCTACTCCTACGAGCAGTACTTC. The variable domain in full, completed from reference TRBV28 and TRBJ2-7, reads DVKVTQSSRYLVKRTGEKVFLECVQDMDHENMFWYRQDPGLGLRLIYFSYDVKMKEKGDIPEGYSVSREKKERFSLILESASTNQTSMYLCASSLTSGYSYEQYFGPGTRLTVT.

J is TRBJ1-1 and V is TRBV18; TRBD1 agrees at 8 bases. CDR1 and CDR2 (germline): KGHSH, LQKENI. Germline trimming cut 3 bases from V and 5 bases from J; bases unmatched to any gene: 2. The CDR3 loop spans 13 amino acids. This chain's CDR3 is CASSPGQETEAFF. The CDR3 coding sequence is TGTGCCAGCTCACCGGGACAGGAAACTGAAGCTTTCTTT.

This clonotype was counted only a few times. The rearrangement uses TRBV28 and TRBJ2-3, with D tentatively TRBD1 or TRBD2 (5 bases each). There are 15 residues in the CDR3. Germline V gene data show CDR1 as MDHEN and CDR2 as SYDVKM. The V end lost 6 bases, the J end lost 4 bases, and 17 bases lay between the germline ends. CDR3 amino acids: CASRGDLSRPDTQYF. DNA for the CDR3: TGTGCCAGCAGGGGGGACCTCTCTCGGCCAGATACGCAGTATTTT. Looking up the rest from reference TRBV28 and TRBJ2-3 gives the full variable domain: DVKVTQSSRYLVKRTGEKVFLECVQDMDHENMFWYRQDPGLGLRLIYFSYDVKMKEKGDIPEGYSVSREKKERFSLILESASTNQTSMYLCASRGDLSRPDTQYFGPGTRLTVL.

V gene TRBV6-2 or TRBV6-3 combines with J gene TRBJ2-2; the D is unclear. Trimming stripped 2 bases from V and 4 bases from J, with 11 bases between. The germline CDR1 and CDR2 sequences are MNHEY and SVGEGT. CDR3 size: 15 residues. The DNA for the CDR3 is TGTGCCAGCAGTTACAGTCCTGACGGCACCGGGGAGCTGTTTTTT. Amino acids: CASSYSPDGTGELFF.

J is TRBJ2-5 and V is TRBV18; D gene unclear. The germline CDR1 and CDR2 sequences are KGHSH and LQKENI. Trimming removed 8 bases from V and 0 bases from J, with 10 bases in between. This CDR3 comprises 13 residues. CDR3 DNA: TGTGCCAGCACGTATGAGCACCAAGAGACCCAGTACTTC. It translates to CASTYEHQETQYF.

This chain connects TRBV12-3 or TRBV12-4 to TRBJ2-3, with TRBD2 matching 9 bases. CDR3 length: 12 residues. This CDR3 reads CAAGGNTDTQYF. CDR3 in DNA: TGTGCAGCGGGGGGAAATACAGATACGCAGTATTTT.

This sequence joins TRBV2 and TRBJ1-6; no clear D gene. The CDR3 is 13 amino acids. CDR1 is SNHLY and CDR2 is FYNNEI in the germline V gene. Trimming took 4 bases from V and 9 from J, leaving 10 bases between them. CDR3 protein: CASSGEKGSPLHF. The CDR3 nucleotides are TGTGCCAGCAGTGGGGAAAAAGGTTCACCCCTCCACTTT.

This clonotype was recorded a few times. This chain uses TRBV25-1 with TRBJ2-1; 9 bases agree with TRBD2. The J segment lost 5 bases and the V segment lost 4 bases, leaving 3 bases of the junction unmatched. This CDR3 is 14 amino acids long. Germline loops: CDR1 MGHDK, CDR2 SYGVNS. CDR3 sequence (DNA): TGTGCCAGCAGTGTAGCGGGGGTCAACAATGAGCAGTTCTTC. This translates into CASSVAGVNNEQFF.

Points on this clonotype: Compared with germline, one end of the junction differs, possibly owing to a read error. The gene calls are TRBV4-1 and TRBJ1-5; unclear D gene. The CDR3 covers 17 residues. Germline assignment: CDR1 MGHRA and CDR2 YSYEKL. The CDR3 bases are TGCGCTAGCAGCCAAGATACCGGAATACGGCTCAATCAGCCCCAGCATTTT. Its protein is CASSQDTGIRLNQPQHF.

The chain recombines TRBV29-1 with TRBJ2-3; D ambiguous. Germline V CDR1 and CDR2: SQVTM, ANQGSEA. The CDR3 loop spans 13 amino acids. V was trimmed by 6 bases and J by 2 bases, leaving 12 bases between them. CDR3 in DNA: TGCAGCGTCGCGCGTGTGCTCACAGATACGCAGTATTTT. It translates to CSVARVLTDTQYF.

V gene TRBV7-8 combines with J gene TRBJ2-3, with TRBD2 matching over 7 bases. CDR3 size: 17 residues. V shed 1 base and J 5 bases; nucleotides not matched to a gene: 12. In germline, CDR1 is SGHVS, CDR2 FQNEAQ. CDR3 in amino acids: CASSLGGGLVVGDTQYF. CDR3 nucleotides: TGTGCCAGCAGCTTAGGGGGAGGGTTGGTTGTAGGAGATACGCAGTATTTT.

The chain combines TRBV12-3 or TRBV12-4 with TRBJ2-7, with D perhaps given as TRBD1 or TRBD2 (6 bases each). This CDR3 is built from 15 residues. Trimming stripped 3 bases from V and 2 bases from J, with 14 bases between. The CDR3 bases are TGTGCCAGCAGTTTTTGGTCCGGGGGCACCTACGAGCAGTACTTC. Translated: CASSFWSGGTYEQYF.

CDR3 in amino acids: CASIWTENTGELFF. CDR3 DNA sequence: TGTGCCAGCATCTGGACAGAGAACACCGGGGAGCTGTTTTTT. The genes are TRBV6-1 and TRBJ2-2; a possible D gene is TRBD1 (6 bases). There are 14 residues in the CDR3. CDR1 and CDR2 (germline): MNHNS, SASEGT. The germline V and J ends were trimmed by 7 bases and 1 base, with 10 bases remaining between them.

The J gene is TRBJ2-1, the V gene TRBV7-3; 10 positions agree with TRBD2. The V segment lost 5 bases and the J segment 5 bases; nucleotides outside the gene matches: 3. Germline lookup yields CDR1 SGHTA and CDR2 FQGTGA. The CDR3 is 14 residues long. CDR3 nucleotide sequence: TGTGCCAGCAGCGTCCTAGCGGGGGACAATGAGCAGTTCTTC. Its protein product is CASSVLAGDNEQFF.

This chain links TRBV3-1 with TRBJ1-5; D may be TRBD1 (5 bases). Trimming stripped 1 base from V and 7 bases from J, with 8 bases between. The CDR3 is made up of 13 amino acids. Germline-derived CDR1 and CDR2 are LGHDT and YNNKEL (reference sequence). For the CDR3, the DNA is TGTGCCAGCAGCCAAGGGGGCTGGCAGCCCCAGCATTTT. Protein: CASSQGGWQPQHF.

This clonotype has more than one count but fewer than ten. The V and J genes are TRBV6-1 and TRBJ1-4; unclear D gene. The V and J ends lost 4 bases and 7 bases respectively, with 22 bases between them. The germline gives CDR1 MNHNS, CDR2 SASEGT. The length of the CDR3 is 17 residues. The CDR3 bases are TGTGCCAGCAGTGGAGACCTCGTAGGACTGACCTTTGAAAAACTGTTTTTT. This translates into CASSGDLVGLTFEKLFF.

The chain links TRBV7-9 to TRBJ1-4; TRBD1 matches 7 bases. The junction had 8 bases not matched to a gene; V was cut back by 5 bases and J by 8 bases. CDR1 and CDR2 from the germline V gene are SEHNR and FQNEAQ (reference sequence). The CDR3 consists of 14 residues. CDR3 sequence: CASSDRTGTEKLFF. The CDR3 region has the DNA TGTGCCAGCAGCGACAGGACAGGCACCGAAAAACTGTTTTTT.

This CDR3 is CASSSPGTSPYF. In DNA, the CDR3 is TGTGCCAGCAGTTCCCCCGGGACAAGTCCGTACTTC. The chain combines TRBV12-3 or TRBV12-4 with TRBJ2-7; D might be TRBD1 (6 bases). This CDR3 is 12 amino acids long. Deletions cut 4 bases from V and 12 bases from J, with 16 bases between.

The rearrangement uses TRBV4-1 and TRBJ2-5; the D gene is possibly TRBD1 (6 bases). V lost 3 bases to trimming and J lost 2 bases, with 16 bases between them. Germline V gene sequence: CDR1 MGHRA, CDR2 YSYEKL. CDR3 length equals 16 residues. The CDR3 protein is CASSQDTTRGQETQYF. The CDR3 DNA is TGCGCCAGCAGCCAGGATACTACCAGGGGTCAAGAGACCCAGTACTTC.

This clonotype has a handful of counts. This chain connects TRBV7-9 to TRBJ1-1, with D unclear. Per the germline V gene, CDR1 is SEHNR and CDR2 is FQNEAQ (reference sequence). The V gene lost 4 bases and the J gene lost 0 bases, with 12 bases spanning the gap. The CDR3 is 15 amino acids. The CDR3 sequence: CASSSPREMNTEAFF. As DNA, the CDR3 is TGTGCCAGCAGCTCCCCCCGGGAGATGAACACTGAAGCTTTCTTT.

The genes are TRBV6-1 and TRBJ1-2; D uncertain. This CDR3 has 14 amino acids. The germline V gene has CDR1 MNHNS and CDR2 SASEGT. The V gene lost 4 bases and the J gene lost 8 bases, with 17 bases spanning the gap. CDR3 in amino acids: CASSAADRLLGYTF. For the CDR3, the DNA is TGTGCCAGCAGTGCAGCAGACCGTCTCTTGGGCTACACCTTC.

The chain links TRBV12-3 or TRBV12-4 to TRBJ1-6; 8 bases are shared with TRBD1. The CDR3 runs to 14 residues. V was clipped by 6 bases and J by 14 bases; unmatched bases: 12. The CDR3 reads CASSRGQGWGTLHF. In DNA form, the CDR3 reads TGTGCCAGCAGCCGCGGACAGGGTTGGGGCACCCTCCACTTT.

This clonotype appeared a few times. This chain uses TRBV7-9 with TRBJ1-5, with D possibly matching TRBD1 (6 bases). The CDR3 has 15 amino acids. Germline V gene lookup returns CDR1 SEHNR and CDR2 FQNEAQ (reference sequence). Trimming took 2 bases from V and 0 from J, leaving 8 bases between them. The CDR3 reads CASSLPGDSNQPQHF. CDR3 sequence (DNA): TGTGCCAGCAGCTTACCAGGGGATAGCAATCAGCCCCAGCATTTT.